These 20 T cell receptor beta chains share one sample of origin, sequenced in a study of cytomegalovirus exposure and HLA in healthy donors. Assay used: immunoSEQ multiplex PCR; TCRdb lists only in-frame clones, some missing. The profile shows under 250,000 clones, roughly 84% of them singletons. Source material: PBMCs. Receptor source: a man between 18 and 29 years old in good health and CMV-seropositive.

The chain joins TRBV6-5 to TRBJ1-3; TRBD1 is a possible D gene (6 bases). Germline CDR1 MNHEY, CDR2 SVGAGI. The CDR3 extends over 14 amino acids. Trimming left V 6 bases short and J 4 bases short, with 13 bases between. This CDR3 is CASRPQGRGNTIYF. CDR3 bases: TGTGCCAGCAGGCCACAGGGTCGGGGAAACACCATATATTTT.

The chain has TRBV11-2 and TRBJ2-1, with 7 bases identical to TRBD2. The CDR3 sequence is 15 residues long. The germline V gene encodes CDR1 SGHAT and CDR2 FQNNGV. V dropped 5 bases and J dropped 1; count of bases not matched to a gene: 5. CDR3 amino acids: CASSASGGSYNEQFF. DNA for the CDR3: TGTGCCAGCAGCGCCTCGGGAGGATCCTACAATGAGCAGTTCTTC.

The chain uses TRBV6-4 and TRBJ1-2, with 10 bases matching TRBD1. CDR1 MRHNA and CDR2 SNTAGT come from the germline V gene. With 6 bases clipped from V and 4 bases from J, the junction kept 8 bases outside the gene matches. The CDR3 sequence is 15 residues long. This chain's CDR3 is CASSLMTGGVYGYTF. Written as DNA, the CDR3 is TGTGCCAGCAGCTTAATGACAGGGGGCGTCTATGGCTACACCTTC.

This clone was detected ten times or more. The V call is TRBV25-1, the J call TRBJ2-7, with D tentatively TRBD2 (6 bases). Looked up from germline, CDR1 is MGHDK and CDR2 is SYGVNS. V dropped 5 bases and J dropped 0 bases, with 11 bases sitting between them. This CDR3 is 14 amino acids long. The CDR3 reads CASSFTGSSYEQYF. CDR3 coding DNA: TGTGCCAGCAGTTTTACCGGGAGCTCCTACGAGCAGTACTTC.

CDR3 amino acids: CASEGGPAGANVLTF. The CDR3 bases are TGTGCCAGCGAGGGGGGGCCGGCTGGGGCCAACGTCCTGACTTTC. The chain has TRBV28 and TRBJ2-6, with a weak D call TRBD2 (7 bases). This CDR3 comprises 15 residues. The V gene's germline CDR1 is MDHEN and CDR2 SYDVKM. V dropped 8 bases and J dropped 2 bases, with 13 bases sitting between them.

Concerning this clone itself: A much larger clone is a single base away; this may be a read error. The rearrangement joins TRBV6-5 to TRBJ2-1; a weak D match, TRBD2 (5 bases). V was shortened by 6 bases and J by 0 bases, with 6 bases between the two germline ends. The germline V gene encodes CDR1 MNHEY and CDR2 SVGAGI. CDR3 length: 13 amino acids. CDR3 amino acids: CASRGSSYNEQFF. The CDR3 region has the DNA TGTGCCAGCAGAGGGAGCTCCTACAATGAGCAGTTCTTC.

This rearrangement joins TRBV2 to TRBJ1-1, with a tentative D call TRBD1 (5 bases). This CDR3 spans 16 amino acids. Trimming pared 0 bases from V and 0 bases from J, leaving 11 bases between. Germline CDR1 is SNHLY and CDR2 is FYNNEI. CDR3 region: CASSEASGRVNTEAFF. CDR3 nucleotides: TGTGCCAGCAGTGAAGCTTCGGGACGGGTGAACACTGAAGCTTTCTTT.

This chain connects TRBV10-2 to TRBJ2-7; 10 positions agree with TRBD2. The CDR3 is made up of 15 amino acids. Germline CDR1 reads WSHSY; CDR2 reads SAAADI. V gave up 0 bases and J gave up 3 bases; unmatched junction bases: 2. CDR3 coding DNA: TGCGCCAGCAGTGAGTCCACTAGCGGGATCTACGAGCAGTACTTC. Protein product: CASSESTSGIYEQYF.

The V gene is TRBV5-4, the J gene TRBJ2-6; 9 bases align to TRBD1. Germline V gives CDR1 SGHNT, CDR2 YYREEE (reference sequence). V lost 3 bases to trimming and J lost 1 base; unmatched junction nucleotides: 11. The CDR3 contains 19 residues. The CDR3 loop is CASSSTGDRVWSGANVLTF. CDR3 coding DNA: TGTGCCAGCAGCTCGACCGGGGACAGGGTTTGGTCTGGGGCCAACGTCCTGACTTTC.

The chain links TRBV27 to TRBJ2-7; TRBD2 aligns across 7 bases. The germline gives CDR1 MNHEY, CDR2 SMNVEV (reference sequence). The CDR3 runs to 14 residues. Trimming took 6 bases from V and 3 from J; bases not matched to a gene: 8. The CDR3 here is CASRRLAENYEQYF. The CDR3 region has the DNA TGTGCCAGCAGGAGACTAGCAGAAAACTACGAGCAGTACTTC.

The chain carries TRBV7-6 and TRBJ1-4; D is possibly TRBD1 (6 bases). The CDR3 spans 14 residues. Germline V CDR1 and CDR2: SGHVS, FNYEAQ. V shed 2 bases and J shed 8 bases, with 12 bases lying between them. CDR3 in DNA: TGTGCCAGCAGCTTATTGGCGCAGGGGGAAAAACTGTTTTTT. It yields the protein CASSLLAQGEKLFF.

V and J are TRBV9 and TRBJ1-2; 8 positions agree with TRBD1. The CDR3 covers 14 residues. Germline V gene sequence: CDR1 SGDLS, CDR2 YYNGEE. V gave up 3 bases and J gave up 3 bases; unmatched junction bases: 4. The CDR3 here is CASSEGTGYYGYTF. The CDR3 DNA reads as TGTGCCAGCAGCGAGGGGACAGGTTACTATGGCTACACCTTC. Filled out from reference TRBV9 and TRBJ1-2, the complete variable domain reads DSGVTQTPKHLITATGQRVTLRCSPRSGDLSVYWYQQSLDQGLQFLIQYYNGEERAKGNILERFSAQQFPDLHSELNLSSLELGDSALYFCASSEGTGYYGYTFGSGTRLTVV.

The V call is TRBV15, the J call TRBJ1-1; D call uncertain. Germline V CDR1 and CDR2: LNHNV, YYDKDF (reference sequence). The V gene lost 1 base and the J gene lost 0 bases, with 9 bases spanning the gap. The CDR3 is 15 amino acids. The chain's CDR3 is CATSRAQTMNTEAFF. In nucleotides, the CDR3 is TGTGCCACCAGCAGAGCCCAGACTATGAACACTGAAGCTTTCTTT.

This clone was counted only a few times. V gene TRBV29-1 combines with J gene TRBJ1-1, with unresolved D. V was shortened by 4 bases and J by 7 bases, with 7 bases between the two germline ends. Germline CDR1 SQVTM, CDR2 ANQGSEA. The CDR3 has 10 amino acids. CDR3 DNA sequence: TGCAGCGTTGGCCGGGGTGAAGCTTTCTTT. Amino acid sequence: CSVGRGEAFF.

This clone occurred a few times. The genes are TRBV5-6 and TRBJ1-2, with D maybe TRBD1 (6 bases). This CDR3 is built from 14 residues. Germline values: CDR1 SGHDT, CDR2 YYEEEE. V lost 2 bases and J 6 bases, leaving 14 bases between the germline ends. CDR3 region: CASSLPRGYDGYTF. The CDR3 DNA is TGTGCCAGCAGCTTACCCAGGGGTTACGATGGCTACACCTTC.

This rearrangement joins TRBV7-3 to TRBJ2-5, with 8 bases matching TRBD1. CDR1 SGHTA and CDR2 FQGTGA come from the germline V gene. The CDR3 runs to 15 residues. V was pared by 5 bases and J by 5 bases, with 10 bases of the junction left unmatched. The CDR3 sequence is CASSKRDRGAETQYF. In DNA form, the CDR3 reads TGTGCCAGCAGCAAAAGAGACAGGGGCGCGGAGACCCAGTACTTC.

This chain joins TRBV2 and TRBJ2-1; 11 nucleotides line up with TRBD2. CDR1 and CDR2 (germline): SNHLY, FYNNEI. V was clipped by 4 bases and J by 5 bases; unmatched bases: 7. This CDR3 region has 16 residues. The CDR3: CASSGVPGLADNEQFF. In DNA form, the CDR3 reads TGTGCCAGCAGTGGGGTTCCGGGACTAGCGGACAATGAGCAGTTCTTC.

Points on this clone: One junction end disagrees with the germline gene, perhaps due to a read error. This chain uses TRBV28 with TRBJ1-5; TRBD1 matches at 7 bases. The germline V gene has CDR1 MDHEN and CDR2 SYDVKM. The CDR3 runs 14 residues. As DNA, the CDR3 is TGTGCCAGCAGGACACAGGGGAGCACTCAGCCCCAGCATTTT. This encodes CASRTQGSTQPQHF. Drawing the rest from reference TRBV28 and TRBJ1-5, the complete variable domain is DVKVTQSSRYLVKRTGEKVFLECVQDMDHENMFWYRQDPGLGLRLIYFSYDVKMKEKGDIPEGYSVSREKKERFSLILESASTNQTSMYLCASRTQGSTQPQHFGDGTRLSIL.

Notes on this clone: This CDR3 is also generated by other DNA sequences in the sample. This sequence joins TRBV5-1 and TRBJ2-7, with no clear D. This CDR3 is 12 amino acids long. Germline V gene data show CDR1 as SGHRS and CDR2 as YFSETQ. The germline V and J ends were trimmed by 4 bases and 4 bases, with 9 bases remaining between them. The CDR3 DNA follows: TGCGCCAGCAGCCTGGATTTATACGAGCAGTACTTC. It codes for CASSLDLYEQYF. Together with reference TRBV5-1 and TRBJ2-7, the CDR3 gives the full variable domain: KAGVTQTPRYLIKTRGQQVTLSCSPISGHRSVSWYQQTPGQGLQFLFEYFSETQRNKGNFPGRFSGRQFSNSRSEMNVSTLELGDSALYLCASSLDLYEQYFGPGTRLTVT.

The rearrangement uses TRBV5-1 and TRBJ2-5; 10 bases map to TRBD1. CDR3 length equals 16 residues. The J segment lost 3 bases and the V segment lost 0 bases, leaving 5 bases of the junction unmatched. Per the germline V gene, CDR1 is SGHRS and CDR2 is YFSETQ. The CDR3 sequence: CASSLGGQGLKETQYF. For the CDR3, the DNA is TGCGCCAGCAGCTTGGGGGGACAGGGGTTGAAAGAGACCCAGTACTTC.